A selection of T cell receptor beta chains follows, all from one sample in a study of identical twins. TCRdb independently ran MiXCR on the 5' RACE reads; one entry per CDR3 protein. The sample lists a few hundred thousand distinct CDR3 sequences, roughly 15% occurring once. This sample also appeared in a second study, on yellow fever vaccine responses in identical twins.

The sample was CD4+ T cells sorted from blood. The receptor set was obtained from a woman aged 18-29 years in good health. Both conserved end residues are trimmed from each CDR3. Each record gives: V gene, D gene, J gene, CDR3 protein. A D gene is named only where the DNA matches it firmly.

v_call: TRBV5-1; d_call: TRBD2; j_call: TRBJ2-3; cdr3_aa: ASSLERGGTTDTQY
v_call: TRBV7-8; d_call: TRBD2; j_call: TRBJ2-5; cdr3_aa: ASSSLGGSFQETQY
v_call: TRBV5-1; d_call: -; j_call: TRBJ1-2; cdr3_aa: ASSLNPLLAELGYT
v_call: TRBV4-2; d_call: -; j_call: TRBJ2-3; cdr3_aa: ASSQEPSTDTQY
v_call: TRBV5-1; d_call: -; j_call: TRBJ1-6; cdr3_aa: ASSFMGDGNSPLH
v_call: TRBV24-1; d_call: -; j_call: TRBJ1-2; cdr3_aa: ATSGNGYGYT
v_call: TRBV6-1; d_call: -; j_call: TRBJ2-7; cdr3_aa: ASRAGLASYEQY
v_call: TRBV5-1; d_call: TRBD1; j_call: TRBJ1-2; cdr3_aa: ASSGNLTGKHGYT
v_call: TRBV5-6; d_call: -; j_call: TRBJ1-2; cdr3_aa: ASSLAGSNGYT
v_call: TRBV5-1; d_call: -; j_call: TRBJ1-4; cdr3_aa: ASSPPEGESTNEKLF
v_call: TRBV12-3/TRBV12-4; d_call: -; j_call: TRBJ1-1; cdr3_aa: ASRRTVQNTEAF
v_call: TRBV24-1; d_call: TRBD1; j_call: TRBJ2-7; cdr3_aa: ATSDSRTGYYEQY
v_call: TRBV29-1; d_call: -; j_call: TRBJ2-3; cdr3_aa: SVEYGVTDTQY
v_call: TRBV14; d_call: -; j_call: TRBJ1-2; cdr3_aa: ASSRGQKYGYT
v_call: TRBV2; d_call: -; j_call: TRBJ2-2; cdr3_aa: ATRTETNTGELF
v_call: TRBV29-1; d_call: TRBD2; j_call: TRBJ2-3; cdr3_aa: SVGEGKTLRTDTQY
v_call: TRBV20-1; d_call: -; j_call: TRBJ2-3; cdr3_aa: SAYRDSTDTQY
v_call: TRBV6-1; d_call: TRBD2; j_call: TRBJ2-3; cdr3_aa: ASKVAGGYTDTQY
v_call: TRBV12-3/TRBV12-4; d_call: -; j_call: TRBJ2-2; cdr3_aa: ASSLRWAQTNTGELF
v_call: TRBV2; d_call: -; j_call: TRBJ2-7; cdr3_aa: ASSEGGDEQY
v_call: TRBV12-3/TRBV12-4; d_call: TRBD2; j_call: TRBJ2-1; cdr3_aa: ASSAGTITTYNEQF
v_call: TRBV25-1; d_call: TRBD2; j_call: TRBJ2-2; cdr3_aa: ASSGDQWTSGYTGELF
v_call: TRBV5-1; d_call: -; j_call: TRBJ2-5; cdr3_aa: ASSSVSPGQWETQY
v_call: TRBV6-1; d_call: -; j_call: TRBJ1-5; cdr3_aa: ASSPTGTISNQPQH
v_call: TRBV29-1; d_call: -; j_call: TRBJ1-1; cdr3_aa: SVDVNTEAF
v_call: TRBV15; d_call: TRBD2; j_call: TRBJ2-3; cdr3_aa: ATSRRTSGGGPDTQY
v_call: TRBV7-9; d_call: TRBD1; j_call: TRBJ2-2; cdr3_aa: ASSLGPGQGVGELF
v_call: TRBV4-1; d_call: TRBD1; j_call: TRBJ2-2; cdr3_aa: ASRPPGQGKTGELF
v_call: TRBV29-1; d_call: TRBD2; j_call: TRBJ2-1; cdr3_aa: SVDPLEPGRALNEQF
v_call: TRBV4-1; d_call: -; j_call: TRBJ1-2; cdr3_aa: ASSLGVGPSNYGYT
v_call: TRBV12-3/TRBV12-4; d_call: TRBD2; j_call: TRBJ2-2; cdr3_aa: ACWPGTSGAAGDTGELF
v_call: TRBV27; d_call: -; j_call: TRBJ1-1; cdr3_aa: ASSGAGPIMNTEAF
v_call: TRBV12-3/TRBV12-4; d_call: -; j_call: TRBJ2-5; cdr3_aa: ASSPRLPRETQY
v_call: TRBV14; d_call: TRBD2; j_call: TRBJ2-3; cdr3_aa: ASSPLAGASGTQY
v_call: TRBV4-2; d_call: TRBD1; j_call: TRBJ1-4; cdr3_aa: ASSQDQGANEKLF
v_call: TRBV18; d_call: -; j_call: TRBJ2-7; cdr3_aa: ASSPGPDPTYEQY
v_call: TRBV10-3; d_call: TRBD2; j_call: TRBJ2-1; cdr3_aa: ATSDGRVEQF
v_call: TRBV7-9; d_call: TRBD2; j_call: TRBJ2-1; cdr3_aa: ASRYTSGSYEQF
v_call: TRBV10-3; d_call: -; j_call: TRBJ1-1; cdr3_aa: AISEYFGRI
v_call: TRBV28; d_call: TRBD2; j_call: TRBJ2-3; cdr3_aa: ASSSETSGTTDTQY
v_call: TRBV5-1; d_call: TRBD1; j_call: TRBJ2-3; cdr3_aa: ASSLWTGGDTQY
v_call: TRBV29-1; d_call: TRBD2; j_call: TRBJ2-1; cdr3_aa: SVVVASGTREQF
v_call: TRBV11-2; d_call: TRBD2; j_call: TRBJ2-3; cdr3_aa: ASSIRGGGTDTQY
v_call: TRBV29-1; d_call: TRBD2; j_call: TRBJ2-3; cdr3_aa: SVDRLANTDTQY
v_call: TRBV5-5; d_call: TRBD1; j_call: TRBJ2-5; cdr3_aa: ASSLGTGGRETQY
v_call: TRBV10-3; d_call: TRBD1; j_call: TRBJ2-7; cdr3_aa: AAGQGGYEQY
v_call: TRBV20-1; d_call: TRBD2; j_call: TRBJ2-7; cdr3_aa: SARGGKGRAWEQY
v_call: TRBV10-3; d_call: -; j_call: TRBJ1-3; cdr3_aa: AISESDGNTIY
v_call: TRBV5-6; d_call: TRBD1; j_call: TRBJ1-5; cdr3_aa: ASSRTGEEPQH
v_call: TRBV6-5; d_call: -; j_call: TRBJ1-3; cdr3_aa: ASSYPGAGNTIY
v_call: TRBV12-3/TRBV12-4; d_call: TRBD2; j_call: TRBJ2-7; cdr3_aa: ASSLTSGSNEQY
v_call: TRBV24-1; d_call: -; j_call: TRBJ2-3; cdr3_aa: ATSLGNTDTQY
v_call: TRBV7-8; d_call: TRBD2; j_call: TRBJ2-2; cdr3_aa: ASSSRTSGRDSPNTGELF
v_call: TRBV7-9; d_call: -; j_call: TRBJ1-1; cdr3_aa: ASSLAYTEAF